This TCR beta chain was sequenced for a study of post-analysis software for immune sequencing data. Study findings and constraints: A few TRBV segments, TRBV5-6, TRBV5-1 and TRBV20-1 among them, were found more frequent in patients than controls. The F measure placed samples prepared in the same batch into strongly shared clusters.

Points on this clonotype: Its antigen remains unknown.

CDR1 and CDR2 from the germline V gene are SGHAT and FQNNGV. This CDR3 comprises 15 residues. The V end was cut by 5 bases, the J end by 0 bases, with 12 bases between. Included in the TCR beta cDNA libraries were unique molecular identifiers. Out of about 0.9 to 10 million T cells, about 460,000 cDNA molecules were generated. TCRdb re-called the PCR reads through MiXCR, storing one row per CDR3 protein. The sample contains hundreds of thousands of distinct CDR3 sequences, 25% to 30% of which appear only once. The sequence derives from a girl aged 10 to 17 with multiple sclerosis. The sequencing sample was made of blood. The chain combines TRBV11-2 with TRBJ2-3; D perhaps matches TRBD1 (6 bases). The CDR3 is CASSDYRVSTDTQYF. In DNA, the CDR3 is TGTGCCAGCAGCGACTACAGGGTTAGCACAGATACGCAGTATTTT.